What follows are 18 T cell receptor beta chains derived from one specimen sequenced in a study of neoadjuvant nivolumab and ipilimumab in lung cancer (TCRdb year 2020). What the time point label conveys for this sample: pretherapy, before neoadjuvant immune checkpoint inhibitors. The library was obtained by the immunoSEQ multiplex PCR assay. TCRdb stores this immuneACCESS table with in-frame sequences only. Part of the clones is absent; in the studies checked, under half of the shortfall reflects unresolved V genes, and no reason is known for the rest. A total of about 26,000 clones appear in this sample, 75% to 90% of them only once. The top ten clonotypes cover approximately 6.6% of the sample. The sequences come from peripheral blood, collected before neoadjuvant nivolumab, alone or with ipilimumab. These receptors all come from an adult with non-small cell lung cancer.

The rearrangement uses TRBV14 and TRBJ1-1; D gene uncertain. This CDR3 is 16 amino acids long. Looked up from germline, CDR1 is SGHDN and CDR2 is FVKESK. V was shortened by 3 bases and J by 1 base, with 15 bases between the two germline ends. Written as DNA, the CDR3 is TGTGCCAGCAGCCACGTATCGGGTTACCCGAACACTGAAGCTTTCTTT. The encoded protein is CASSHVSGYPNTEAFF. Together with reference TRBV14 and TRBJ1-1, the CDR3 gives the full variable domain: EAGVTQFPSHSVIEKGQTVTLRCDPISGHDNLYWYRRVMGKEIKFLLHFVKESKQDESGMPNNRFLAERTGGTYSTLKVQPAELEDSGVYFCASSHVSGYPNTEAFFGQGTRLTVV.

This chain joins TRBV20-1 and TRBJ1-2; D not resolved. The V end lost 6 bases, the J end lost 6 bases, and 11 bases lay between the germline ends. This CDR3 has 11 residues. Germline V CDR1 and CDR2: DFQATT, SNEGSKA (reference sequence). The CDR3 region is CSARAVDGYTF. DNA of the CDR3: TGCAGTGCGCGAGCAGTTGATGGCTACACCTTC.

This clone has just a few counts. The chain combines TRBV7-9 with TRBJ1-4; D not resolved. Per germline, CDR1 SEHNR and CDR2 FQNEAQ (reference sequence). The CDR3 contains 12 residues. The V end lost 2 bases, the J end lost 7 bases, and 5 bases lay between the germline ends. CDR3: CASSLSSEKLFF. CDR3 sequence (DNA): TGTGCCAGCAGCTTATCCTCTGAAAAACTGTTTTTT.

In its sample, this clone ranks as medium-sized (0.01 to 0.1%). This chain links TRBV9 with TRBJ1-2; no firm D call. Trimming pared 0 bases from V and 2 bases from J, leaving 11 bases between. This CDR3 contains 15 residues. The germline gives CDR1 SGDLS, CDR2 YYNGEE. This CDR3 reads CASSVGSTGNYGYTF. In nucleotides, the CDR3 is TGTGCCAGCAGCGTAGGCAGCACGGGCAACTATGGCTACACCTTC.

The chain recombines TRBV5-4 with TRBJ2-2, with D perhaps TRBD1 or TRBD2 (7 bases each). This CDR3 is built from 16 residues. From germline, CDR1 is SGHNT and CDR2 YYREEE (reference sequence). V was cut by 2 bases and J by 3 bases, with 14 bases left in between. CDR3 residues: CASSLAGRGHTGELFF. The CDR3 nucleotides read TGTGCCAGCAGCTTAGCGGGAAGGGGGCACACCGGGGAGCTGTTTTTT.

The chain combines TRBV6-5 with TRBJ1-5; tentative D call: TRBD1 (6 bases). The V end lost 2 bases, the J end lost 1 base, and 9 bases lay between the germline ends. From germline, CDR1 is MNHEY and CDR2 SVGAGI. The CDR3 consists of 15 residues. This chain's CDR3 is CASSYTGQSNQPQHF. CDR3 nucleotides: TGTGCCAGCAGTTACACAGGACAGAGCAATCAGCCCCAGCATTTT.

V and J are TRBV5-1 and TRBJ2-7; D tentatively fits TRBD1 or TRBD2 (5 bases each). The CDR3 contains 15 residues. From germline, CDR1 is SGHRS and CDR2 YFSETQ. The V and J ends lost 1 base and 1 base respectively, with 12 bases between them. This chain's CDR3 is CASSLWSGTSYEQYF. The CDR3 DNA is TGCGCCAGCAGCTTGTGGTCAGGGACGTCCTACGAGCAGTACTTC. Based on the CDR3 plus reference TRBV5-1 and TRBJ2-7, the full variable domain is KAGVTQTPRYLIKTRGQQVTLSCSPISGHRSVSWYQQTPGQGLQFLFEYFSETQRNKGNFPGRFSGRQFSNSRSEMNVSTLELGDSALYLCASSLWSGTSYEQYFGPGTRLTVT.

The sample holds one count of this clone. The chain combines TRBV4-2 with TRBJ1-5; the match to TRBD1 covers 7 bases. With 0 bases clipped from V and 0 bases from J, the junction kept 5 bases outside the gene matches. The CDR3 sequence is 17 residues long. Germline V gives CDR1 LGHNA, CDR2 YNFKEQ. The CDR3 nucleotides are TGTGCCAGCAGCCAAGATTGGGACAGACTTAGCAATCAGCCCCAGCATTTT. It yields the protein CASSQDWDRLSNQPQHF.

This clone was observed a few times. The rearrangement uses TRBV6-1 and TRBJ2-5; D is unclear. The germline gives CDR1 MNHNS, CDR2 SASEGT. The CDR3 sequence is 14 residues long. The germline V and J ends were trimmed by 1 base and 5 bases, with 11 bases remaining between them. The CDR3 protein is CASSEDRAGETQYF. CDR3 nucleotide sequence: TGTGCCAGCAGTGAAGATAGGGCTGGGGAGACCCAGTACTTC.

This clone has a handful of counts. CDR3 in amino acids: CASSESGQGGNQPQHF. Here the CDR3 DNA reads TGTGCCAGCAGTGAATCGGGACAGGGGGGCAATCAGCCCCAGCATTTT. This chain joins TRBV25-1 and TRBJ1-5, with 11 bases aligning to TRBD1. The CDR3 loop spans 16 amino acids. Trimming removed 1 base from V and 2 bases from J; junction bases left unmatched: 1. CDR1 is MGHDK and CDR2 is SYGVNS in the germline V gene. The full variable domain, its missing parts supplied by reference TRBV25-1 and TRBJ1-5, is EADIYQTPRYLVIGTGKKITLECSQTMGHDKMYWYQQDPGMELHLIHYSYGVNSTEKGDLSSESTVSRIRTEHFPLTLESARPSHTSQYLCASSESGQGGNQPQHFGDGTRLSIL.

This chain joins TRBV7-6 and TRBJ2-1; D unclear. CDR1 SGHVS and CDR2 FNYEAQ come from the germline V gene. CDR3 size: 13 residues. Trimming took off 0 bases at V and 8 bases at J, with 8 bases between the two ends. CDR3 bases: TGTGCCAGCAGCTTAGCAATGTTAGATGAGCAGTTCTTC. Translating gives CASSLAMLDEQFF.

This clone has just one count. V usage is TRBV6-5 and J usage is TRBJ2-5, with D perhaps TRBD2 (7 bases). Germline V gene lookup returns CDR1 MNHEY and CDR2 SVGAGI. The CDR3 is 15 amino acids. V gave up 4 bases and J gave up 5 bases, with 17 bases separating them. The CDR3 protein is CASSSRRGAGETQYF. The CDR3 DNA reads as TGTGCCAGCAGTTCACGACGGGGGGCGGGGGAGACCCAGTACTTC.

V and J are TRBV5-4 and TRBJ1-4; no reliable D call. Germline V gives CDR1 SGHNT, CDR2 YYREEE (reference sequence). The CDR3 totals 14 residues. V was cut by 4 bases and J by 4 bases, with 11 bases left in between. CDR3 nucleotide sequence: TGTGCCAGCAGCCTCCGGGAACGTAATGAAAAACTGTTTTTT. As protein: CASSLRERNEKLFF.

The chain couples TRBV6-6 to TRBJ2-2, with no clear D. CDR1 is MNHNY, CDR2 SVGAGI, per germline (reference sequence). V lost 1 base to trimming and J lost 0 bases, with 6 bases between them. CDR3 length equals 15 residues. CDR3 protein: CASSYFNPNTGELFF. In nucleotides, the CDR3 is TGTGCCAGCAGTTACTTTAATCCGAACACCGGGGAGCTGTTTTTT.

V usage is TRBV5-4 and J usage is TRBJ2-4, with a possible D match to TRBD1 (7 bases). Trimming cost V 4 bases and J 6 bases, with 14 bases left between them. In germline, CDR1 is SGHNT, CDR2 YYREEE (reference sequence). The CDR3 length is 14 residues. The CDR3 nucleotides are TGTGCCAGCAGCGGGGGGACAGAGAGAAACATTCAGTACTTC. This sequence encodes CASSGGTERNIQYF.

The chain recombines TRBV6-1 with TRBJ2-3; no clear D. The CDR3 has 12 residues. Germline CDR1 MNHNS, CDR2 SASEGT. Trimming took off 4 bases at V and 3 bases at J, with 5 bases between the two ends. CDR3 region: CASSVGTDTQYF. DNA for the CDR3: TGTGCCAGCAGTGTGGGGACAGATACGCAGTATTTT.

This clone was seen a single time. The chain employs TRBV10-3 and TRBJ2-3, with 11 bases that match TRBD2. Germline CDR1 is ENHRY and CDR2 is SYGVKD. The CDR3 contains 16 residues. V shed 5 bases, J shed 2 bases, and the junction held 6 bases outside the gene matches. The CDR3, as DNA: TGTGCCATCAGTTCCGGGACTAGCGGTTTCACAGATACGCAGTATTTT. Translated: CAISSGTSGFTDTQYF.

In this sample, this clone turned up once. The rearrangement links TRBV5-4 to TRBJ2-7; D possibly corresponds to TRBD1 (5 bases). The V gene's germline CDR1 is SGHNT and CDR2 YYREEE (reference sequence). Trimming removed 5 bases at V and 3 bases at J, with 12 bases between. The CDR3 is made up of 13 amino acids. CDR3 loop: CASSKGQNYEQYF. CDR3 bases: TGTGCCAGCAGTAAGGGGCAGAACTACGAGCAGTACTTC.